This T cell receptor (beta chain) was sequenced for a study of regulatory T cells in long-lasting Graves disease. General study findings and limits: Repertoires from persistent disease leaned toward TRBV28, TRBJ1-2 and TRBJ2-5.

In its sample, this clonotype was seen many times. No antigen is known for it. Time point here: newly diagnosed GD, antithyroid drugs for less than 3 months. PBMC-derived RNA was used for the TCR library. V lost 5 bases and J 7 bases, leaving 21 bases between the germline ends. Germline-derived CDR1 and CDR2 are LNHDA and SQIVND (reference sequence). This CDR3 has 16 residues. TCR beta libraries were built with iRepertoire HTBI primers and Arm-PCR of CDR3 regions. TCRdb passed the multiplex PCR reads through MiXCR, listing each CDR3 protein once. The sample consists of about 400,000 distinct CDR3 sequences, over 12% of them appearing once. These records were also assigned to another study, of T cells in Graves' hyperthyroidism and ophthalmopathy. That work states: The study left out patients who had uncontrolled infection, other autoimmune disease, pregnancy or lactation.

This clonotype originated in a woman aged 40 to 49 with Graves disease. The sequencing here drew on peripheral blood mononuclear cells (PBMCs), taken at new diagnosis, from a patient treated with antithyroid drugs. This rearrangement joins TRBV19 to TRBJ2-1, with D possibly called TRBD1 or TRBD2 (7 bases each). The CDR3 protein is CASSVGNPGGGNEQFF. The CDR3 DNA sequence: TGTGCCAGTAGTGTGGGGAACCCAGGGGGGGGGAATGAGCAGTTCTTC.